Listed here are 20 T cell receptor beta chains from one sample, sequenced in a study of PD-L1 blockade in urothelial cancer. TCRdb keeps only in-frame clones here, not all; method: immunoSEQ multiplex PCR. The repertoire holds around 80,000 clones, with approximately 86% as singletons. Sample: PBMCs, taken around atezolizumab (anti-PD-L1) treatment. These receptor sequences come from a woman in her 70s with urothelial cancer.

There are many counts of this clone. The V call is TRBV9, the J call TRBJ1-1, with 7 bases lining up with TRBD1. Per germline, CDR1 SGDLS and CDR2 YYNGEE. The CDR3 consists of 14 residues. J gave up 10 bases and V 0 bases, and 9 bases lay outside the gene matches. CDR3 nucleotide sequence: TGTGCCAGCAGCGTAGGAGGGGGCCCGGAGAGAGCTTTCTTT. Its protein product is CASSVGGGPERAFF.

The chain recombines TRBV11-3 with TRBJ2-5; 10 bases match TRBD1. After removal of 5 bases from V and 1 base from J, the junction contained 4 bases not matched to a gene. The CDR3 length is 15 residues. From germline, CDR1 is SGHNT and CDR2 YENEEA. CDR3 loop: CASSPGTGAQETQYF. The CDR3 DNA sequence: TGTGCCAGCAGCCCCGGGACAGGGGCCCAAGAGACCCAGTACTTC.

The V gene is TRBV7-9, the J gene TRBJ1-1; a possible D gene is TRBD1 (6 bases). Germline values: CDR1 SEHNR, CDR2 FQNEAQ (reference sequence). Trimming pared 1 base from V and 5 bases from J, leaving 11 bases between. The CDR3 runs to 14 residues. The CDR3 region is CASSLGQGWTEAFF. Written as DNA, the CDR3 is TGTGCCAGCAGCTTAGGGCAGGGGTGGACTGAAGCTTTCTTT.

The chain uses TRBV2 and TRBJ1-2, with D uncertain. CDR3 length equals 15 residues. Deletions cut 3 bases from V and 4 bases from J, with 15 bases between. Per the germline V gene, CDR1 is SNHLY and CDR2 is FYNNEI. The CDR3: CASSEKRQTGYGYTF. In nucleotides, the CDR3 is TGTGCCAGCAGTGAGAAGAGGCAGACGGGCTATGGCTACACCTTC.

This clone was recorded only once. The chain combines TRBV6-6 with TRBJ1-5; D possibly corresponds to TRBD1 (6 bases). This CDR3 is 16 amino acids long. In germline, CDR1 is MNHNY, CDR2 SVGAGI (reference sequence). Trimming shortened V by 0 bases and J by 2 bases, and 11 bases separated the two germline ends. Here the CDR3 DNA reads TGTGCCAGCAGTTACTCCAGGGGATGGGGCAATCAGCCCCAGCATTTT. Translated, it gives CASSYSRGWGNQPQHF.

V is TRBV7-2 and J is TRBJ1-3, with D perhaps matching TRBD1 (5 bases). Germline V gives CDR1 SGHTA, CDR2 FQGNSA. This CDR3 comprises 14 residues. V was trimmed by 1 base and J by 6 bases, leaving 10 bases between them. The CDR3 loop is CASSLVTGENTIYF. In DNA, the CDR3 is TGTGCCAGCAGCTTAGTAACAGGAGAAAACACCATATATTTT.

The rearrangement joins TRBV7-7 to TRBJ2-1, with TRBD2 matching 10 bases. Germline V CDR1 and CDR2: SSHAT, FNYEAQ (reference sequence). The CDR3 has 18 amino acids. The V and J ends lost 5 bases and 6 bases, in that order; junction bases with no gene match: 16. CDR3 in DNA: TGTGCCAGCAGCGAGAGGGCCCCCTCAGCGGGGGGGGGCAATGAGCAGTTCTTC. It specifies CASSERAPSAGGGNEQFF.

CDR3 loop: CATRKQGEAYEQYF. CDR3 bases: TGTGCCACCCGCAAACAGGGTGAGGCCTACGAGCAGTACTTC. The chain couples TRBV5-5 to TRBJ2-7, with D possibly TRBD1 on 6 matching bases. V was shortened by 9 bases and J by 2 bases, with 18 bases between the two germline ends. The germline V gene has CDR1 SGHKS and CDR2 YYEKEE (reference sequence). The CDR3 spans 14 residues.

The V and J genes are TRBV11-1 and TRBJ1-1, with D possibly being TRBD1 (5 bases). This CDR3 has 19 residues. Trimming took 3 bases from V and 1 from J, leaving 24 bases between them. The germline CDR1 and CDR2 sequences are SGHAT and FQDESV (reference sequence). This CDR3 reads CASSFGLAGPGRWNTEAFF. The CDR3 bases are TGTGCCAGCAGCTTTGGGTTGGCAGGGCCAGGGAGGTGGAACACTGAAGCTTTCTTT.

This clone was seen only a few times. This sequence joins TRBV5-6 and TRBJ1-2; 11 bases align to TRBD1. Germline assignment: CDR1 SGHDT and CDR2 YYEEEE. CDR3 length equals 15 residues. After removal of 5 bases from V and 4 bases from J, the junction contained 7 bases not matched to a gene. The CDR3 DNA reads TGTGCCAGCAGACGCCCGGGACAGGGGGTCTATGGCTACACCTTC. Its protein is CASRRPGQGVYGYTF.

V usage is TRBV10-3 and J usage is TRBJ2-3; D ambiguous. Trimming removed 4 bases from V and 0 bases from J, with 8 bases in between. This CDR3 is 14 amino acids long. Germline CDR1 is ENHRY and CDR2 is SYGVKD. CDR3 DNA: TGTGCCATCAGTGCGGGTATTAGCACAGATACGCAGTATTTT. This encodes CAISAGISTDTQYF.

As DNA, the CDR3 is TGTGCCAGCTCTAGCGGGAGCACAGATACGCAGTATTTT. Amino acid sequence: CASSSGSTDTQYF. The V and J genes are TRBV9 and TRBJ2-3; 8 nucleotides align to TRBD2. The J segment lost 0 bases and the V segment lost 7 bases, leaving 1 base of the junction unmatched. The CDR3 has 13 amino acids. Germline CDR1 is SGDLS and CDR2 is YYNGEE.

The rearrangement links TRBV2 to TRBJ2-7, with TRBD2 identical over 10 bases. The CDR3 totals 16 residues. With V trimmed by 4 bases and J by 4 bases, 10 bases remained unmatched. Germline CDR1 reads SNHLY; CDR2 reads FYNNEI. DNA for the CDR3: TGTGCCAGCAGTGTAGCTAGCGGGAGCGCTATATACGAGCAGTACTTC. This translates into CASSVASGSAIYEQYF.

This chain connects TRBV7-2 to TRBJ2-5; a weak D match, TRBD1 (6 bases). CDR1 is SGHTA, CDR2 FQGNSA, per germline. This CDR3 spans 16 amino acids. Deletions cut 6 bases from V and 4 bases from J, with 21 bases between. The CDR3, as DNA: TGTGCCAGCAGAATGGGGGAGTACAGGGTTAGAGAGACCCAGTACTTC. Its protein product is CASRMGEYRVRETQYF.

This clone has just a few counts. V and J are TRBV6-1 and TRBJ1-1; 9 nucleotides match TRBD1. This CDR3 comprises 13 residues. J lost 4 bases, V lost 7 bases, and 4 bases had no gene match. Germline CDR1 MNHNS, CDR2 SASEGT. The CDR3, as DNA: TGTGCCAGCACCGGGACAGGGAGCACTGAAGCTTTCTTT. Translating it yields CASTGTGSTEAFF.

This chain uses TRBV11-2 with TRBJ2-3, with D possibly TRBD1 on 6 matching bases. With 0 bases removed from V and 0 bases from J, the gap between germline ends came to 16 bases. Looked up from germline, CDR1 is SGHAT and CDR2 is FQNNGV. The CDR3 loop spans 18 amino acids. CDR3 region: CASSLDIQGRLSTDTQYF. CDR3 DNA: TGTGCCAGCAGCTTAGATATACAGGGTCGGCTTAGCACAGATACGCAGTATTTT.

The table lists this clone with a few counts. This chain links TRBV2 with TRBJ1-5, with D possibly being TRBD1 (5 bases). This CDR3 contains 16 residues. V lost 5 bases to trimming and J lost 1 base, with 15 bases between them. Germline lookup yields CDR1 SNHLY and CDR2 FYNNEI. CDR3 nucleotides: TGTGCCAGCAGTATCCCGGCCAGGGTCAGCAATCAGCCCCAGCATTTT. Translation gives CASSIPARVSNQPQHF.

The gene calls are TRBV10-3 and TRBJ2-3; 9 bases are a match to TRBD2. The germline CDR1 and CDR2 sequences are ENHRY and SYGVKD. The CDR3 is 15 amino acids. V trimming: 8 bases; J trimming: 2 bases; junction bases outside the gene matches: 8. The CDR3 reads CAISNSGRDTDTQYF. In DNA form, the CDR3 reads TGTGCCATCTCAAATAGCGGGAGAGACACAGATACGCAGTATTTT.

This clone was seen only a few times. The rearrangement uses TRBV13 and TRBJ1-4; D unclear. The germline gives CDR1 PRHDT, CDR2 FYEKMQ (reference sequence). Trimming removed 0 bases at V and 5 bases at J, with 4 bases between. The CDR3 loop spans 13 amino acids. CDR3 amino acids: CASSLGANEKLFF. The CDR3 DNA reads TGTGCCAGCAGCTTAGGCGCGAATGAAAAACTGTTTTTT.

This chain uses TRBV5-1 with TRBJ2-1, with 8 bases fitting TRBD1. V trimming: 6 bases; J trimming: 8 bases; junction bases outside the gene matches: 13. CDR1 is SGHRS, CDR2 YFSETQ, per germline. The CDR3 is 15 residues long. CDR3 amino acids: CASTRRSGGIDEQFF. The CDR3 nucleotides are TGCGCCAGCACCCGGAGGTCAGGGGGCATCGATGAGCAGTTCTTC. Looking up the rest from reference TRBV5-1 and TRBJ2-1 gives the full variable domain: KAGVTQTPRYLIKTRGQQVTLSCSPISGHRSVSWYQQTPGQGLQFLFEYFSETQRNKGNFPGRFSGRQFSNSRSEMNVSTLELGDSALYLCASTRRSGGIDEQFFGPGTRLTVL.